Presented here are 5 T cell receptor beta chains from one specimen sequenced in a study of blood T cell repertoires in COVID-19. The protocol was immunoSEQ multiplex PCR, while the TCRdb copy is restricted to in-frame clones and leaves out a portion. Of about 250,000 clones in the sample, more than 70% were seen once. The sample comprised peripheral blood. Receptors were obtained from a man aged 35-49 years with active or convalescent COVID-19.

The chain uses TRBV30 and TRBJ1-5; D uncertain. The V end was cut by 0 bases, the J end by 2 bases, with 8 bases between. Germline V gene lookup returns CDR1 GTSNPN and CDR2 SVGIG (reference sequence). This CDR3 region has 14 residues. The chain's CDR3 is CAWSVGEGNQPQHF. In DNA form, the CDR3 reads TGTGCCTGGAGTGTAGGCGAGGGCAATCAGCCCCAGCATTTT. The full variable domain, with the rest looked up from reference TRBV30 and TRBJ1-5, is SQTIHQWPATLVQPVGSPLSLECTVEGTSNPNLYWYRQAAGRGLQLLFYSVGIGQISSEVPQNLSASRPQDRQFILSSKKLLLSDSGFYLCAWSVGEGNQPQHFGDGTRLSIL.

The genes are TRBV12-3 or TRBV12-4 and TRBJ1-5, with 7 positions matching TRBD1. V dropped 6 bases and J dropped 5; count of bases not matched to a gene: 4. This CDR3 is 13 amino acids long. The CDR3 coding sequence is TGTGCCAGCAGCCCGGGACAGTATCAGCCCCAGCATTTT. Translation gives CASSPGQYQPQHF.

The chain recombines TRBV12-3 or TRBV12-4 with TRBJ2-7, with D perhaps TRBD2 (6 bases). The CDR3 has 13 residues. Trimming shortened V by 7 bases and J by 2 bases, and 12 bases separated the two germline ends. CDR3 bases: TGTGCCAGCACCCGCGGGGAAACCTACGAGCAGTACTTC. Its translation is CASTRGETYEQYF.

This chain uses TRBV5-1 with TRBJ1-6, with D unresolved. The CDR3 is 15 residues long. CDR1 SGHRS and CDR2 YFSETQ come from the germline V gene. The V gene lost 4 bases and the J gene lost 5 bases, with 13 bases spanning the gap. CDR3 in DNA: TGCGCCAGCAGCATTGCCGGGATGAATAATTCACCCCTCCACTTT. Translation gives CASSIAGMNNSPLHF. Together with reference TRBV5-1 and TRBJ1-6, the CDR3 gives the full variable domain: KAGVTQTPRYLIKTRGQQVTLSCSPISGHRSVSWYQQTPGQGLQFLFEYFSETQRNKGNFPGRFSGRQFSNSRSEMNVSTLELGDSALYLCASSIAGMNNSPLHFGNGTRLTVT.

CDR3 nucleotides: TGCGCCAGCAGTGACCCCTCCCCACTAGCGGGAGGGTTAGATACGCAGTATTTT. Translation gives CASSDPSPLAGGLDTQYF. V and J are TRBV10-1 and TRBJ2-3; 13 positions agree with TRBD2. Trimming cost V 3 bases and J 5 bases; bases outside gene matches: 11. The V gene's germline CDR1 is WNHNN and CDR2 SYGVQD (reference sequence). The CDR3 length is 18 residues.